Given below is one T cell receptor beta chain in context. Its antigen is not known. TCR beta VDJ and CDR3 were profiled, and genomic DNA was the template. Via MiXCR, TCRdb re-called the reads, giving one row per CDR3 protein. The sample holds more than 250,000 distinct CDR3 sequences, approximately 82% seen once. This sample was taken from a study of CD8+CD57+ T cells in acquired aplastic anemia. Overall study results and limits: Between patients and controls, approximately 29 CD8+ CDR3 sequences were found in common. A significant difference in CD8+ Simpson's diversity between patients and controls was not found.

Sequencing was done on patients that had shown CD8+CD57+ cell expansion by flow cytometry. Material: sorted CD4+, CD8+, or CD8+CD57+ T cells (not recorded which) from PBMCs. The source is a human donor with aplastic anemia.

In nucleotides, the CDR3 is TGTGCCAGCAGTCCCCGAGAGACGGACGAGCAGTACTTC. Residues: CASSPRETDEQYF. This chain connects TRBV6-4 to TRBJ2-7; D not resolved. Per germline, CDR1 MRHNA and CDR2 SNTAGT. The CDR3 length is 13 residues. Trimming removed 5 bases from V and 5 bases from J, with 13 bases in between.